The clone carrying this T cell receptor (beta chain) was observed at least ten times. Its antigen is not identified. With a J-beta primer mix and a sample-barcoded 5' primer, a second PCR ran about 7 to 11 cycles. TCRdb redid the calling of the 5' RACE reads with MiXCR, one entry per CDR3 protein. The data hold about 670,000 distinct CDR3 sequences, with approximately 52% observed a single time. The data derive from a study of blood T cells in healthy people across ages. Findings of the study overall: Diversity estimates drawn from one million T cells were deemed underestimates.

The specimen was blood. The sequence was obtained from a woman over 75 in good health.

CDR3 protein: CASSYPYGYTF. In DNA form, the CDR3 reads TGTGCCAGCAGTTATCCGTATGGCTACACCTTC. The chain combines TRBV6-2 or TRBV6-3 with TRBJ1-2; D unresolved. The length of the CDR3 is 11 residues. Germline CDR1 is MNHEY and CDR2 is SVGEGT. Trimming left V 3 bases short and J 5 bases short, with 4 bases between.